This note documents a single T cell receptor beta chain sequence. After removal of 4 bases from V and 4 bases from J, the junction contained 6 bases not matched to a gene. The CDR3 consists of 14 residues. Germline V CDR1 and CDR2: SGHRS, YFSETQ. Clones were read by immunoSEQ multiplex PCR, and TCRdb kept only the in-frame ones, dropping some. The data show some 400,000 clones, just under 90% seen once. This entry is derived from a study of blood T cell repertoires in COVID-19. This receptor was identified in a woman aged 25 to 39 who had recovered from COVID-19. The sample was PBMCs or T cells enriched from blood (not recorded which). The rearrangement joins TRBV5-1 to TRBJ1-1; 8 bases fit TRBD1. The CDR3 loop is CASSPGQGGTEAFF. CDR3 sequence (DNA): TGCGCCAGCAGCCCCGGACAGGGTGGCACTGAAGCTTTCTTT. The full variable domain, its missing parts supplied by reference TRBV5-1 and TRBJ1-1, is KAGVTQTPRYLIKTRGQQVTLSCSPISGHRSVSWYQQTPGQGLQFLFEYFSETQRNKGNFPGRFSGRQFSNSRSEMNVSTLELGDSALYLCASSPGQGGTEAFFGQGTRLTVV.